Below, 2 T cell receptor beta chains from the same sample are listed, as sequenced in a study of T cell repertoires in cytomegalovirus infection. In TCRdb, the reads were re-called with MiXCR into one record per CDR3 protein. The data hold some 400,000 distinct CDR3 sequences, with roughly 30% observed a single time. The sample consisted of PBMCs. The origin of the receptors is a human donor in good health (CMV status not recorded). Some clones in this sample may be carry-over from other donors' samples.

This clonotype was seen more than once but under ten times. J is TRBJ1-5 and V is TRBV12-3 or TRBV12-4; perhaps TRBD1 as D (5 bases). The CDR3 is 16 amino acids. Trimming removed 1 base at V and 1 base at J, with 11 bases between. In nucleotides, the CDR3 is TGTGCCAGCAGTTTAGGGGGGATTAGGAGCAATCAGCCCCAGCATTTT. It encodes CASSLGGIRSNQPQHF.

This clonotype was counted between two and nine times. This chain links TRBV12-3 or TRBV12-4 with TRBJ1-5; 7 bases fit TRBD1. The CDR3 runs to 21 residues. Unmatched junction bases numbered 19, after V lost 2 bases and J lost 0 bases. The CDR3 nucleotides are TGTGCCAGCAGTTTACGAGCGCCCCTAAAAGGACAGGTCGATAGCAATCAGCCCCAGCATTTT. Translation: CASSLRAPLKGQVDSNQPQHF.